The entry that follows covers one TCR beta chain sequence. The sample is drawn from a study of T cell responses to AZD1222 COVID-19 vaccine. V was clipped by 7 bases and J by 5 bases; unmatched bases: 3. The germline CDR1 and CDR2 sequences are SNHLY and FYNNEI. The CDR3 is made up of 13 amino acids. The repertoire was sequenced with immunoSEQ multiplex PCR; TCRdb's copy has only in-frame clones and lacks some. The sample contains 180,000 or so clones, roughly 91% of which appear only once. The rearrangement uses TRBV2 and TRBJ2-2; 8 positions match TRBD2. The TCR comes from an adult in good health. The sample here was peripheral blood, taken on day 0 of AZD1222 vaccination. The CDR3 region has the DNA TGTGCCAGCAAGAAGCGGGAGACCGGGGAGCTGTTTTTT. Residues: CASKKRETGELFF.